This T cell receptor (beta chain) emerged from a study of CD8 T cells in Susac syndrome. CDR1 is MRHNA, CDR2 SNTAGT, per germline. Trimming pared 0 bases from V and 1 base from J, leaving 3 bases between. This CDR3 is built from 13 residues. Reverse transcription of 0.5 to 1 ug RNA was performed with random hexamers. TCRdb reanalysed the immunoSEQ multiplex PCR reads using MiXCR and keeps one entry per CDR3 protein. The sample has 250,000 to 350,000 distinct CDR3 sequences; roughly 85% are singletons. The rearrangement uses TRBV6-4 and TRBJ1-2; D remains unclear. Sequences were obtained from CD8+ T cells from PBMCs. The clonotype originates from a human donor with multiple sclerosis. CDR3 loop: CASSDSNNYGYTF. Here the CDR3 DNA reads TGTGCCAGCAGTGACTCCAATAACTATGGCTACACCTTC.